These T cell receptor beta chains were read from a single sample in a study of T cell responses to AZD1222 COVID-19 vaccine. Profiling relied on immunoSEQ multiplex PCR, and the TCRdb table lists in-frame clones only, not all of them. The table includes approximately 50,000 clones, around nine tenths detected once. The material sequenced was peripheral blood, taken 28 days after the second AZD1222 dose. The origin of the receptors is an adult who received the AZD1222 COVID-19 vaccine. CDR3s include the opening cysteine and the closing phenylalanine or tryptophan. Each record gives: clone size, J gene, V gene, D gene, CDR3 protein, CDR3 DNA. A D gene is named only where the DNA matches it firmly. Where a row states a size, it is once, few, many or the class of an expanded clone; other rows omit it.

NA,TRBJ2-5,TRBV19,TRBD2,CASRGTSAYQETQYF,TGTGCCAGTAGGGGGACTAGCGCTTACCAAGAGACCCAGTACTTC
NA,TRBJ1-5,TRBV19,NA,CASSILGAGYSNQPQHF,TGTGCCAGTAGTATCCTGGGGGCCGGCTATAGCAATCAGCCCCAGCATTTT
NA,TRBJ1-2,TRBV4-3,TRBD1,CASSQAGTGGLAYGYTF,TGCGCCAGCAGCCAGGCCGGGACAGGGGGTCTGGCCTATGGCTACACCTTC
NA,TRBJ1-5,TRBV5-3,NA,CARSLPGWRPYSNQPQHF,TGTGCCAGAAGCTTGCCGGGATGGAGGCCCTATAGCAATCAGCCCCAGCATTTT
NA,TRBJ2-5,TRBV4-2,TRBD1,CASSQVVQGVGETQYF,TGTGCCAGCAGCCAAGTGGTCCAGGGGGTTGGAGAGACCCAGTACTTC
NA,TRBJ2-7,TRBV9,NA,CASSMTGGGGWGEQYF,TGTGCCAGCAGCATGACGGGAGGAGGGGGCTGGGGCGAGCAGTACTTC
NA,TRBJ1-2,TRBV28,NA,CASSAYNYGYTF,TGTGCCAGCAGTGCTTATAACTATGGCTACACCTTC
NA,TRBJ2-1,TRBV9,TRBD2,CASSVEPSGSQFF,TGTGCCAGCAGCGTAGAGCCTAGCGGGAGCCAGTTCTTC
few,TRBJ2-2,TRBV7-3,NA,CASSLTSYGELFF,TGTGCCAGCAGCTTAACTTCGTACGGGGAGCTGTTTTTT
NA,TRBJ2-5,TRBV3-1/TRBV3-2,NA,CASILQPGVGTQYF,TGTGCCAGCATCCTTCAACCCGGGGTGGGGACCCAGTACTTC
NA,TRBJ1-5,TRBV7-9,TRBD1,CASSGQANQPQHF,TGTGCCAGCAGCGGACAGGCCAATCAGCCCCAGCATTTT
NA,TRBJ2-2,TRBV18,NA,CASSPHPAPNTGELFF,TGTGCCAGCTCACCCCATCCAGCCCCCAACACCGGGGAGCTGTTTTTT
NA,TRBJ1-6,TRBV3-1/TRBV3-2,NA,CASSQAIGYTGSPLHF,TGTGCCAGCAGCCAAGCAATCGGGTATACCGGTTCACCCCTCCACTTT